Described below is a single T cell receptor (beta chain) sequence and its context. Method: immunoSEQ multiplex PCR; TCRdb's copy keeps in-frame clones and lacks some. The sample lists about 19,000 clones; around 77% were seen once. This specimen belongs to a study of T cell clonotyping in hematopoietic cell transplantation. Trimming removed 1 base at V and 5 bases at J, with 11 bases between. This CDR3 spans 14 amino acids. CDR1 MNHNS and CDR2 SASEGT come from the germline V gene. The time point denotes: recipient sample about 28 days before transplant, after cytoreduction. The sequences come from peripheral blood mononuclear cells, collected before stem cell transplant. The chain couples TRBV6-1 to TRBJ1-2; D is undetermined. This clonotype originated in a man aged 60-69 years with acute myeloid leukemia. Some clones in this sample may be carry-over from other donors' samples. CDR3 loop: CASSEDWGGYGYTF. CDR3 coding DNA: TGTGCCAGCAGTGAAGATTGGGGTGGGTATGGCTACACCTTC.